The TCR beta chain described here comes from a study of PD-L1 blockade in urothelial cancer (dated by TCRdb to 2015 to 2018). For the study in its entirety: All patients started therapy in about 2014 and received atezolizumab 1,200 mg intravenously every 3 weeks. About 90% of the roughly 29 patients were identified as males with urothelial cancer of bladder origin, and a prior smoking history was reported by 18 of 29 patients. Patients had an ECOG performance status of 0 or 1 and had received between 0 and 3 prior chemotherapy regimens. Blood samples were analyzed at two time points: 3 weeks after treatment start (second dose) and 6 weeks after treatment start. Blood samples gave median yields of about 150,000 T cells and tens of thousands of unique TCRs, along with a median clonality of around 0.075. The study was an exploratory multi-omic analysis of somatic, immune and clinical correlates of response to PD-L1 blockade with atezolizumab in urothelial cancer. Pretreatment tumor samples and matched peripheral blood, collected serially before and after atezolizumab treatment, underwent TCR sequencing. Durable clinical benefit was defined as a progression-free survival longer than 6 months, and TCR features were additionally tested against progression-free survival and overall survival. In the same patients, pretreatment tumors underwent whole exome sequencing and RNA sequencing in addition to TCR sequencing. Under ten patients reached durable clinical benefit, while about 20 patients did not. Around 29 patients had pretreatment blood TCR-seq, about 25 had at least one posttreatment blood collection, and about 25 had tumor TCR-seq.

As concerns this clone: The antigen this receptor binds is unknown. One base away there is no much larger clone; base qualities are not given.

Each PCR received spiked-in synthetic TCR analog templates so that absolute template abundance could be estimated from read counts. The immunoSEQ assay used bias-controlled V and J gene primers to amplify TCRbeta CDR3 regions from genomic DNA. Sequencing of rearranged TCRbeta segments was performed at approximately 20X coverage. The paper's data handling went like this. Clustering was used to correct sequencing errors, and CDR3s were annotated against IMGT so that V, D and J genes could be assigned. Downstream analyses used only productive TCRbeta rearrangements, leaving out any out-of-frame or stop-codon sequences. Clonality was computed as one minus Shannon entropy normalized by the log of the number of unique productive sequences. Clones differing between time points or between blood and tumor were identified using Fisher's exact test with Benjamini-Hochberg correction, with an adjusted p below 0.01 applied as the threshold. The source is immuneACCESS, and TCRdb retained only in-frame sequences with V and J called. Part of the clones is not carried over; for the studies checked, unresolved V genes explain less than half of this, and the remainder is unexplained. V and J calls and clone size come straight from that table; D and trimming were deduced from the DNA. The sample table shows approximately 67,000 clones, and approximately 83% are seen once. Together, the top ten hold under 15% of the sample.

Per the publication, the time point label means: pretreatment peripheral blood. A cohort of 25 to 30 patients with locally advanced or metastatic urothelial carcinoma, treated at Memorial Sloan Kettering on a trial protocol, was included. Peripheral blood mononuclear cells were collected pretreatment and during treatment, with between 1 and 8 total time points obtained per patient. The Qiagen DNeasy Blood extraction kit was used to purify genomic DNA from total PBMCs and tumor samples. PBMCs were collected pretreatment and during treatment, and were isolated and stored as previously described. The investigation overall reported the following: A pretreatment peripheral blood TCR clonality below the median was linked to improved progression-free and overall survival. Because the sample size was small (n of about 31) and many of the analyses were exploratory, the results are meant to be hypothesis-generating. Among patients with durable benefit, tumor-associated TCR clones showed greater expansion in peripheral blood 3 weeks after treatment started (n ≈ 21, p = 0.022).

Trimming takes 5 bases off V and 0 bases off J; junction bases not matched to a gene: 7. CDR1 SGHVS and CDR2 FNYEAQ are derived from the germline V gene. Its CDR3 holds 16 amino acids, cysteine through phenylalanine. The read is trimmed to its CDR3 DNA, 48 bases read in frame from base 1. This chain joins TRBV7-6 to TRBJ2-1, and TRBD2 matches 7 of the central bases. The TCR originated in a man aged 55 to 69 with urothelial cancer. The sample was PBMCs, taken around atezolizumab (anti-PD-L1) treatment. The CDR3 amino acid sequence is: CASSGLAVSSYNEQFF. The nucleotide sequence reads TGTGCCAGCAGCGGTCTAGCGGTCAGCTCCTACAATGAGCAGTTCTTC.